Detailed here is one T cell receptor (beta chain). This sample stems from a study of lymphopenia after photon versus proton radiotherapy. V lost 7 bases and J lost 6, with 16 bases in between. Germline CDR1 and CDR2: MNHNS and SASEGT. The CDR3 is 15 residues long. Some clones are missing from TCRdb's copy, which holds only in-frame ones; the method was immunoSEQ multiplex PCR. The data show under 20,000 clones, approximately 92% seen once. The chain links TRBV6-1 to TRBJ1-6; possibly TRBD1 for D (5 bases). The sequencing used peripheral blood, collected from a patient treated with photon-based radiotherapy. This TCR derives from a woman in her thirties or forties with cholangiocarcinoma. The CDR3 nucleotides are TGTGCCAGCACCGAGTCAGGGAACGGTAATTCACCCCTCCACTTT. Translated: CASTESGNGNSPLHF.